This TCR beta chain was sequenced for a study of monozygotic twins with inflammatory bowel disease. TCRdb reprocessed the 5' RACE reads and reports one entry per CDR3 protein, with no DNA. The sample table includes about 160,000 distinct CDR3 sequences. CDR3 length: 14 amino acids. Germline lookup yields CDR1 MNHEY and CDR2 SMNVEV (reference sequence). The chain combines TRBV27 with TRBJ2-4; absent DNA, TCRdb's TRBD2 call cannot be checked. This TCR was recovered from a human donor with ulcerative colitis or Crohn's disease, or a healthy co-twin of an affected twin (not recorded which). The sample comprised blood. The CDR3 loop is CASSLLSGRDIQYF.